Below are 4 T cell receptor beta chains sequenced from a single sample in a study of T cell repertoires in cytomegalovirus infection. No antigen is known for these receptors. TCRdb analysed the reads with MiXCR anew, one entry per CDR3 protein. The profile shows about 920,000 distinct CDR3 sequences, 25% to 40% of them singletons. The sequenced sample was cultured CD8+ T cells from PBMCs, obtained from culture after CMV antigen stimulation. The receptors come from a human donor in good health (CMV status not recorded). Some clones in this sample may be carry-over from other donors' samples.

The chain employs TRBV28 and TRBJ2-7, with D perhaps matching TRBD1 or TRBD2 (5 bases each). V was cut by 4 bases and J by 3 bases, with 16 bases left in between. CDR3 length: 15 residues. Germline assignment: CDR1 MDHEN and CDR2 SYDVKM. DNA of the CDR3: TGTGCCAGCAGTTCCCGGGGCAGGTCCATCTACGAGCAGTACGTC. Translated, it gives CASSSRGRSIYEQYV.

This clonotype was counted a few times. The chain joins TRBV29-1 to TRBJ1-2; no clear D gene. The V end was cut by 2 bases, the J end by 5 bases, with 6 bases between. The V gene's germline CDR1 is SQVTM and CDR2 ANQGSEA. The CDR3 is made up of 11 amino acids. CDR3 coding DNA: TGCAGCGTTGAAACCCGGTATGGCTACACCTTC. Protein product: CSVETRYGYTF.

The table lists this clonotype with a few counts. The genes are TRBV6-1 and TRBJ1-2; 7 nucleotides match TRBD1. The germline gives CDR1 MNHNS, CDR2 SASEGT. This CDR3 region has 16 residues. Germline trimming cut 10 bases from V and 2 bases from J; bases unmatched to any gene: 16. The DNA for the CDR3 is TGTGCCACCCTGCCCACGACAGGGTGGGCGAACTATGGCTACACCTTC. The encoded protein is CATLPTTGWANYGYTF.

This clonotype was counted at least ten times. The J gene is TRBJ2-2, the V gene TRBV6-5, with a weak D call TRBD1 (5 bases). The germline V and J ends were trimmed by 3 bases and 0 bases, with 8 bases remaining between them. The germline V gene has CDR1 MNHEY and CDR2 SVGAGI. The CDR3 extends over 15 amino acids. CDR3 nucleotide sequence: TGTGCCAGCAGTTATGTCAGGGCGAACACCGGGGAGCTGTTTTTT. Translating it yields CASSYVRANTGELFF.